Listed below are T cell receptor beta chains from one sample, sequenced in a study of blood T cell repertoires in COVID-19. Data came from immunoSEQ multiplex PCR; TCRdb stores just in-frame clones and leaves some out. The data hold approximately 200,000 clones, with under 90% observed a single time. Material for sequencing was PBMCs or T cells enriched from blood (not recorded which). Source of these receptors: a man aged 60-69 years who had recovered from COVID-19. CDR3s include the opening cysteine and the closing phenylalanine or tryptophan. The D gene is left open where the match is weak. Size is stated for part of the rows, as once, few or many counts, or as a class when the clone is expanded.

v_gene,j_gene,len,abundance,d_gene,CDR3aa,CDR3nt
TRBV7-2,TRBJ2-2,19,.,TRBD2,CASSLHSGRDGSNTGELFF,TGTGCCAGCAGCTTACATTCCGGGAGGGACGGTTCGAACACCGGGGAGCTGTTTTTT
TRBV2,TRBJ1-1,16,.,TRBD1,CASNRDREGLNTEAFF,TGTGCCAGCAACCGGGACAGGGAGGGATTGAACACTGAAGCTTTCTTT
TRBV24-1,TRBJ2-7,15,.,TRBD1,CATSDFSTGGNEQYF,TGTGCCACCAGTGATTTTTCGACAGGGGGCAACGAGCAGTACTTC
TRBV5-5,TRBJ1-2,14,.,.,CASSPIDPRDGYTF,TGTGCCAGCAGCCCGATCGACCCGAGGGATGGCTACACCTTC
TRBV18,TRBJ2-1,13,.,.,CASSPRRNNEQFF,TGTGCCAGCTCACCACGTCGTAACAATGAGCAGTTCTTC
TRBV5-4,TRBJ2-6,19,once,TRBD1,CASSLLSRTGGSGANVLTF,TGTGCCAGCAGCTTGTTATCAAGGACAGGGGGCTCTGGGGCCAACGTCCTGACTTTC
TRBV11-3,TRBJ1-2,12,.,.,CASSRQDYGYTF,TGTGCCAGCAGCCGACAGGATTATGGCTACACCTTC
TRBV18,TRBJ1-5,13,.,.,CASSREGDQPQHF,TGTGCCAGCTCACGCGAGGGGGATCAGCCCCAGCATTTT
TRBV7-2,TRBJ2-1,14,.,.,CASSLPGLVNEQFF,TGTGCCAGCAGCTTACCGGGACTCGTAAATGAGCAGTTCTTC
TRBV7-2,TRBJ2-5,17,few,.,CASSRKRDTLSGETQYF,TGTGCCAGCAGCCGTAAAAGGGACACCCTAAGTGGAGAGACCCAGTACTTC
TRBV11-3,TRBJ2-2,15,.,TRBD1,CASSLGQGDTGELFF,TGTGCCAGCAGCTTGGGACAGGGGGACACCGGGGAGCTGTTTTTT
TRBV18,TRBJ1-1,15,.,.,CASSENRAVNTEAFF,TGTGCCAGCTCAGAAAACAGGGCTGTGAACACTGAAGCTTTCTTT
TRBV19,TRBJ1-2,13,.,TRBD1,CASHRGLNYGYTF,TGTGCCAGCCACAGGGGGCTAAACTATGGCTACACCTTC
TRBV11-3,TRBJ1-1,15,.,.,CASSRSRGVNTEAFF,TGTGCCAGCAGTCGGAGTCGGGGGGTGAACACTGAAGCTTTCTTT
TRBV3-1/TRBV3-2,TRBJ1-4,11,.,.,CATRRDEKLFF,TGTGCCACCAGGAGAGATGAAAAACTGTTTTTT
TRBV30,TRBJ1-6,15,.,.,CAWLPDSGLNSPLHF,TGTGCCTGGTTGCCCGACTCAGGGCTTAATTCACCCCTCCACTTT
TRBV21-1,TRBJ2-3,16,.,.,CASSKGRDRSTDTQYF,TGTGCCAGCAGCAAAGGAAGGGACAGGAGCACAGATACGCAGTATTTT
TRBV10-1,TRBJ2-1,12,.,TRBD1,CASSVGQDEQFF,TGCGCCAGCAGTGTAGGACAGGATGAGCAGTTCTTC
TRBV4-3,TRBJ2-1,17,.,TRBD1,CASSQDPPGQGISEQFF,TGCGCCAGCAGCCAGGACCCACCGGGACAGGGCATCTCGGAGCAGTTCTTC
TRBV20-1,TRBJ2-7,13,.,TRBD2,CSASPSGVYEQYF,TGCAGTGCTAGTCCCAGCGGGGTCTACGAGCAGTACTTC
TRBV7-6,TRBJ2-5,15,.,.,CASSLAVRFQETQYF,TGTGCCAGCAGCTTAGCCGTCAGGTTTCAAGAGACCCAGTACTTC
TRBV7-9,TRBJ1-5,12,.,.,CASSQGGQPQHF,TGTGCCAGCAGCCAAGGGGGTCAGCCCCAGCATTTT
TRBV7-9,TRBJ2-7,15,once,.,CASSLGRQASYEQYF,TGTGCCAGCAGCTTAGGCAGACAGGCATCCTACGAGCAGTACTTC
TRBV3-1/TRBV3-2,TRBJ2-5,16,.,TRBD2,CATTPARTSGEETQYF,TGTGCCACCACCCCGGCAAGGACTAGCGGGGAAGAGACCCAGTACTTC
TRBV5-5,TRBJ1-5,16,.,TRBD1,CASSLRQDRSNQPQHF,TGTGCCAGCAGCTTGCGACAGGACAGGTCCAATCAGCCCCAGCATTTT
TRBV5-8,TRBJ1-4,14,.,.,CATTIGRINEKLFF,TGTGCCACCACCATAGGCAGGATTAATGAAAAACTGTTTTTT
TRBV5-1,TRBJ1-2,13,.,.,CASSLGSGAGYTF,TGCGCCAGCAGCTTGGGCTCAGGGGCTGGCTACACCTTC
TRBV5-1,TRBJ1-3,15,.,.,CASSVGREVGNTIYF,TGCGCCAGCAGCGTTGGCAGGGAAGTAGGAAACACCATATATTTT
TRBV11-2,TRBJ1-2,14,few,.,CASGRGGTNYGYTF,TGTGCCAGCGGCCGGGGGGGGACTAACTATGGCTACACCTTC
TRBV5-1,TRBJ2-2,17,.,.,CASSLYLGASSTGELFF,TGCGCCAGCAGCTTGTATTTAGGAGCCTCGAGCACCGGGGAGCTGTTTTTT
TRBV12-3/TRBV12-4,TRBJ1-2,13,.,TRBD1,CASSPDRAYGYTF,TGTGCCAGCAGCCCGGACAGGGCCTATGGCTACACCTTC
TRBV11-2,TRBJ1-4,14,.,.,CASSSGPTNEKLFF,TGTGCCAGCAGCTCAGGGCCAACTAATGAAAAACTGTTTTTT
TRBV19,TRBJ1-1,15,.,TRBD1,CASSTWTGGGTEAFF,TGTGCCAGTAGTACCTGGACAGGGGGCGGCACTGAAGCTTTCTTT
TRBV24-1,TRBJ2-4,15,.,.,CATSDPGVGKNIQYF,TGTGCCACCAGTGATCCGGGGGTTGGCAAAAACATTCAGTACTTC
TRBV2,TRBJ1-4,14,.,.,CASSGTAPDEKLFF,TGTGCCAGCAGTGGGACAGCCCCGGATGAAAAACTGTTTTTT
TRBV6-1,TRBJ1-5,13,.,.,CASSDRVYQPQHF,TGTGCCAGCAGTGACAGGGTGTATCAGCCCCAGCATTTT
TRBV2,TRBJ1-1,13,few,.,CASSGDEGLEAFF,TGTGCCAGCAGTGGGGACGAGGGACTTGAAGCTTTCTTT
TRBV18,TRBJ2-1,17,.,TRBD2,CASSPRGYGGALNEQFF,TGTGCCAGCTCACCACGGGGCTACGGGGGGGCGCTCAATGAGCAGTTCTTC
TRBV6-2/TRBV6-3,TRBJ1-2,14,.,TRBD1,CASSDRGLNYGYTF,TGTGCCAGCAGCGACAGGGGGCTTAACTATGGCTACACCTTC
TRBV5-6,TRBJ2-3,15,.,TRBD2,CASRPASGITDTQYF,TGTGCCAGCAGGCCGGCTAGCGGTATCACAGATACGCAGTATTTT